Sequencing of this TCR beta chain was carried out in a study of blood T cell repertoires in COVID-19. In the study overall: COVID-19 samples, acute and convalescent, were from the United States, Italy and Spain. Nucleic acid was either cDNA or gDNA, and it came from T cells, B-cell-depleted T cells, or PBMCs.

Germline CDR1 is SGHTS and CDR2 is YDEGEE. V lost 0 bases and J lost 0, with 9 bases in between. The CDR3 spans 15 residues. As processed by the authors: It was from reference gene primer amplification that nucleated cell counts were estimated. The method was immunoSEQ multiplex PCR; TCRdb's version includes in-frame clones alone and lacks a portion of them. Clone size and the V and J calls come from that table; the DNA yielded D and trimming. The sample lists about 63,000 clones, 83% occurring once. The TCR sequence derives from a human donor in a cohort sampled during active COVID-19. The specimen sequenced was peripheral blood. The rearrangement joins TRBV5-8 to TRBJ1-1; no reliable D call. The CDR3 region has the DNA TGTGCCAGCAGCTTGGCGGAGTGGGTGAACACTGAAGCTTTCTTT. Its protein product is CASSLAEWVNTEAFF.